The sequence of this T cell receptor (beta chain) was determined in a study of CD8 T cells in ankylosing spondylitis. Study observations and caveats: A TCR beta motif made of fewer than ten highly homologous variants seemed typical of ankylosing spondylitis blood.

Trimming took off 6 bases at V and 0 bases at J, with 9 bases between the two ends. This CDR3 has 14 amino acids. Details on this clonotype: As yet, its antigen is unknown.

TCRdb independently ran MiXCR on the 5' RACE reads; one entry per CDR3 protein. Found here are approximately 300,000 distinct CDR3 sequences, less than 10% of them singletons; the top ten hold less than 15%. The sample comprised blood, either unsorted or a sorted T cell fraction (not recorded which). The sequence was collected from a male donor with ankylosing spondylitis. The V gene is TRBV12-3 or TRBV12-4, the J gene TRBJ2-1, with D unresolved. The CDR3 sequence is CASRGLSSYNEQFF. CDR3 bases: TGTGCCAGCAGGGGCCTTAGCTCCTACAATGAGCAGTTCTTC.